Below are 29 T cell receptor beta chains sequenced from a single sample in a study of blood T cell repertoires in COVID-19. TCRdb's copy holds only in-frame clones and misses some; the assay was immunoSEQ multiplex PCR. The sample includes tens of thousands of clones, around 81% seen only once; the top ten take approximately 15%. The source material was peripheral blood. The origin of the receptors is a human donor in a cohort sampled during active COVID-19.

The sample holds one count of this clone. V and J are TRBV4-1 and TRBJ1-1, with 7 bases matching TRBD1. CDR3 length: 18 amino acids. Germline V gene data show CDR1 as MGHRA and CDR2 as YSYEKL. Unmatched junction bases numbered 12, after V lost 0 bases and J lost 2 bases. Here the CDR3 DNA reads TGCGCCAGCAGCCAAGATTTAGGGGGCGCCTGGTTTAACACTGAAGCTTTCTTT. It translates to CASSQDLGGAWFNTEAFF.

V is TRBV2 and J is TRBJ2-7, with TRBD1 identical over 8 bases. The length of the CDR3 is 15 residues. CDR1 SNHLY and CDR2 FYNNEI come from the germline V gene. V trimming: 7 bases; J trimming: 2 bases; junction bases outside the gene matches: 10. CDR3 sequence: CASILGQGAAYEQYF. CDR3 bases: TGTGCCAGCATCCTAGGGCAGGGGGCGGCCTACGAGCAGTACTTC.

This rearrangement joins TRBV6-5 to TRBJ1-3; 7 bases agree with TRBD1. V lost 2 bases, J lost 10 bases, and 8 bases stayed unmatched. Per the germline V gene, CDR1 is MNHEY and CDR2 is SVGAGI. The CDR3 contains 14 residues. The CDR3 spells CASSYGEGAITIYF. The CDR3 nucleotides are TGTGCCAGCAGTTACGGAGAGGGGGCAATTACCATATATTTT.

The gene calls are TRBV29-1 and TRBJ2-1; 8 bases fit TRBD2. This CDR3 spans 12 amino acids. Germline CDR1 reads SQVTM; CDR2 reads ANQGSEA. The V gene end was trimmed by 5 bases and the J gene end by 10 bases; junction bases not matched to a gene: 7. The CDR3 loop reads CSVPYGGGEQFF. The CDR3, as DNA: TGCAGCGTTCCTTACGGGGGGGGCGAGCAGTTCTTC.

The chain couples TRBV10-2 to TRBJ2-7; TRBD2 agrees at 11 bases. CDR3 length: 14 amino acids. The junction had 1 base not matched to a gene; V was cut back by 3 bases and J by 3 bases. The germline gives CDR1 WSHSY, CDR2 SAAADI. CDR3: CASSELAGVYEQYV. The CDR3 nucleotides are TGCGCCAGCAGTGAACTAGCGGGAGTCTACGAGCAGTACGTC.

The chain combines TRBV4-3 with TRBJ2-5, with D possibly TRBD2 on 5 matching bases. This CDR3 contains 12 residues. The ends were cut back, 4 bases at V and 5 bases at J, with 8 bases in the middle. CDR1 is LGHNA, CDR2 YSLEER, per germline. CDR3 loop: CASSRTGETQYF. As DNA, the CDR3 is TGCGCCAGCAGCCGGACGGGGGAGACCCAGTACTTC.

V and J are TRBV24-1 and TRBJ1-4; TRBD1 matches at 7 bases. CDR1 and CDR2 (germline): KGHDR, SFDVKD. V dropped 3 bases and J dropped 8; count of bases not matched to a gene: 8. The CDR3 loop spans 15 amino acids. DNA for the CDR3: TGTGCCACCAGTGATCGGGACAGCCTTCCCGAAAAACTGTTTTTT. Translating gives CATSDRDSLPEKLFF.

V usage is TRBV29-1 and J usage is TRBJ2-2, with a possible D match to TRBD1 (6 bases). V was trimmed by 6 bases and J by 5 bases, leaving 10 bases between them. The length of the CDR3 is 12 residues. Germline lookup yields CDR1 SQVTM and CDR2 ANQGSEA. The CDR3 loop reads CSVLRGTGELFF. CDR3 coding DNA: TGCAGCGTCCTCAGGGGTACCGGGGAGCTGTTTTTT.

The chain has TRBV27 and TRBJ1-1, with D maybe TRBD1 (6 bases). This CDR3 is 14 amino acids long. Per germline, CDR1 MNHEY and CDR2 SMNVEV (reference sequence). Between the trimmed V and J ends, which lost 0 bases and 1 base, there was a span of 6 bases. The CDR3 spells CASSLSRGNTEAFF. The CDR3 nucleotides are TGTGCCAGCAGTTTATCCAGGGGGAACACTGAAGCTTTCTTT.

J is TRBJ2-1 and V is TRBV6-5; D perhaps matches TRBD1 (5 bases). V was cut by 5 bases and J by 7 bases, with 12 bases left in between. This CDR3 is 13 amino acids long. The germline CDR1 and CDR2 sequences are MNHEY and SVGAGI. The chain's CDR3 is CASSPLRVNEQFF. The DNA for the CDR3 is TGTGCCAGCAGTCCCCTCAGGGTAAATGAGCAGTTCTTC.

In this sample, this clone turned up once. V gene TRBV11-3 combines with J gene TRBJ1-1; D not resolved. V lost 4 bases to trimming and J lost 4 bases, with 13 bases between them. The CDR3 sequence is 14 residues long. CDR1 and CDR2 (germline): SGHNT, YENEEA. The CDR3: CASSSGRMRTEAFF. CDR3 in DNA: TGTGCCAGCAGCTCTGGGAGGATGCGCACTGAAGCTTTCTTT.

This rearrangement joins TRBV5-6 to TRBJ2-3; 9 nucleotides agree with TRBD1. The germline gives CDR1 SGHDT, CDR2 YYEEEE. The junction had 9 bases not matched to a gene; V was cut back by 4 bases and J by 6 bases. The CDR3 contains 15 residues. The DNA for the CDR3 is TGTGCCAGCAGCCCAAGGGACAGGGCGGGGGATACGCAGTATTTT. Translated, it gives CASSPRDRAGDTQYF.

V gene TRBV5-4 combines with J gene TRBJ2-5, with 8 bases identical to TRBD1. The ends lost 0 bases at V and 5 bases at J; junction bases unmatched: 9. CDR1 and CDR2 from the germline V gene are SGHNT and YYREEE (reference sequence). CDR3 length: 16 residues. CDR3 region: CASSLGDRGIRETQYF. CDR3 coding DNA: TGTGCCAGCAGCTTGGGAGACAGGGGTATACGGGAGACCCAGTACTTC.

The chain uses TRBV28 and TRBJ2-1, with 10 positions matching TRBD2. The CDR3 has 16 amino acids. The V gene end was trimmed by 5 bases and the J gene end by 1 base; junction bases not matched to a gene: 5. Germline V gene data show CDR1 as MDHEN and CDR2 as SYDVKM. CDR3: CASSPSAGGSYNEQFF. DNA for the CDR3: TGTGCCAGCAGTCCTTCAGCGGGGGGGTCCTACAATGAGCAGTTCTTC.

In nucleotides, the CDR3 is TGCGCCAGCAGCTACGGGACAGGGGGCACTGAAGCTTTCTTT. Its translation is CASSYGTGGTEAFF. The rearrangement links TRBV5-1 to TRBJ1-1; 11 bases are a match to TRBD1. Germline CDR1 is SGHRS and CDR2 is YFSETQ. This CDR3 is built from 14 residues. V lost 3 bases and J lost 4; bases outside the gene matches: 2. Drawing the rest from reference TRBV5-1 and TRBJ1-1, the complete variable domain is KAGVTQTPRYLIKTRGQQVTLSCSPISGHRSVSWYQQTPGQGLQFLFEYFSETQRNKGNFPGRFSGRQFSNSRSEMNVSTLELGDSALYLCASSYGTGGTEAFFGQGTRLTVV.

The gene calls are TRBV5-1 and TRBJ2-5; 8 bases are shared with TRBD2. This CDR3 region has 19 residues. J gave up 4 bases and V 4 bases, and 21 bases lay outside the gene matches. Looked up from germline, CDR1 is SGHRS and CDR2 is YFSETQ. CDR3 nucleotide sequence: TGCGCCAGCAGCCCCTTCGTCATAGTCGGGGGGGGCGATCGAGAGACCCAGTACTTC. Translating gives CASSPFVIVGGGDRETQYF. Full variable domain (outside the CDR3, taken from reference TRBV5-1 and TRBJ2-5): KAGVTQTPRYLIKTRGQQVTLSCSPISGHRSVSWYQQTPGQGLQFLFEYFSETQRNKGNFPGRFSGRQFSNSRSEMNVSTLELGDSALYLCASSPFVIVGGGDRETQYFGPGTRLLVL.

CDR3 sequence: CASSLYIGGGTGELFF. In DNA form, the CDR3 reads TGTGCCAGCAGTTTATATATCGGGGGAGGCACCGGGGAGCTGTTTTTT. The chain employs TRBV27 and TRBJ2-2; tentative D call: TRBD2 (6 bases). Germline assignment: CDR1 MNHEY and CDR2 SMNVEV (reference sequence). CDR3 size: 16 residues. Trimming left V 1 base short and J 4 bases short, with 13 bases between.

The chain recombines TRBV4-3 with TRBJ2-1, with D possibly TRBD2 on 5 matching bases. Deletions cut 3 bases from V and 7 bases from J, with 10 bases between. CDR3 length equals 13 residues. The germline CDR1 and CDR2 sequences are LGHNA and YSLEER. The CDR3 DNA is TGCGCCAGCAGCCAGGGAGAGGGAAATGAGCAGTTCTTC. It translates to CASSQGEGNEQFF.

The CDR3 protein is CASSLAGEGSYNEQFF. CDR3 DNA: TGTGCCAGCAGCTTAGCCGGGGAAGGCTCCTACAATGAGCAGTTCTTC. J is TRBJ2-1 and V is TRBV7-8, with a tentative D call TRBD2 (5 bases). The CDR3 has 16 amino acids. Trimming removed 0 bases at V and 0 bases at J, with 9 bases between. In germline, CDR1 is SGHVS, CDR2 FQNEAQ.

V usage is TRBV6-2 or TRBV6-3 and J usage is TRBJ2-7, with 11 positions matching TRBD2. This CDR3 contains 15 residues. After removal of 2 bases from V and 3 bases from J, the junction contained 3 bases not matched to a gene. Per the germline V gene, CDR1 is MNHEY and CDR2 is SVGEGT. The CDR3 bases are TGTGCCAGCAGTTACGGGGGACTAGCGGACTACGAGCAGTACGTC. It encodes CASSYGGLADYEQYV.

This clone was seen more than once but under ten times. The rearrangement joins TRBV7-2 to TRBJ2-7; 8 nucleotides align to TRBD1. The V gene end was trimmed by 1 base and the J gene end by 4 bases; junction bases not matched to a gene: 12. The CDR3 has 17 amino acids. Germline V lookup: CDR1 SGHTA, CDR2 FQGNSA. CDR3 coding DNA: TGTGCCAGCAGCTTAGGACCTCTTGGACAGGGCTATTACGAGCAGTACTTC. This gives the protein CASSLGPLGQGYYEQYF.

The chain links TRBV18 to TRBJ1-6, with a possible D match to TRBD1 (6 bases). Germline CDR1 and CDR2: KGHSH and LQKENI. Deletions cut 2 bases from V and 10 bases from J, with 15 bases between. The CDR3 contains 15 residues. CDR3 DNA: TGTGCCAGCTCACCAACAGGGCCTGAAGGCTCACCCCTCCACTTT. This encodes CASSPTGPEGSPLHF.

The rearrangement links TRBV9 to TRBJ1-1; possible D gene TRBD1, 6 bases. CDR1 and CDR2 (germline): SGDLS, YYNGEE. The CDR3 is 14 residues long. The germline V and J ends were trimmed by 2 bases and 0 bases, with 8 bases remaining between them. The CDR3 here is CASSVDSLNTEAFF. For the CDR3, the DNA is TGTGCCAGCAGCGTGGACAGCTTGAACACTGAAGCTTTCTTT. The variable domain in full, with the rest retrieved from reference TRBV9 and TRBJ1-1, is DSGVTQTPKHLITATGQRVTLRCSPRSGDLSVYWYQQSLDQGLQFLIQYYNGEERAKGNILERFSAQQFPDLHSELNLSSLELGDSALYFCASSVDSLNTEAFFGQGTRLTVV.

This sequence joins TRBV11-2 and TRBJ1-2; 9 bases align to TRBD1. Germline CDR1 and CDR2: SGHAT and FQNNGV. This CDR3 has 14 residues. The ends lost 5 bases at V and 8 bases at J; junction bases unmatched: 9. The CDR3 here is CASSGYRDRDGYTF. The CDR3 DNA reads as TGTGCCAGCAGCGGATACCGGGACAGGGACGGCTACACCTTC.

This sequence joins TRBV4-3 and TRBJ2-1; TRBD2 might be the D (6 bases). V lost 3 bases to trimming and J lost 8 bases, with 17 bases between them. Germline V CDR1 and CDR2: LGHNA, YSLEER. This CDR3 is built from 15 residues. CDR3 sequence (DNA): TGCGCCAGCAGCCACCTAGCGATCCCCCGGGATGAGCAGTTCTTC. Translating it yields CASSHLAIPRDEQFF.

The V call is TRBV19, the J call TRBJ2-2, with 8 bases aligning to TRBD1. V lost 9 bases to trimming and J lost 5 bases; unmatched junction nucleotides: 8. CDR1 and CDR2 (germline): LNHDA, SQIVND (reference sequence). CDR3 size: 14 residues. CDR3: CASGQGAGTGELFF. CDR3 DNA sequence: TGTGCCAGCGGACAGGGTGCAGGGACCGGGGAGCTGTTTTTT.

The rearrangement uses TRBV6-5 and TRBJ1-2, with D maybe TRBD1 (5 bases). CDR1 is MNHEY and CDR2 is SVGAGI in the germline V gene. The CDR3 loop spans 13 amino acids. V lost 1 base and J lost 6, with 9 bases in between. This CDR3 is CASSYFGGDGYTF. In DNA, the CDR3 is TGTGCCAGCAGTTACTTTGGGGGGGATGGCTACACCTTC.

This clone occurred a few times. This chain uses TRBV6-7 with TRBJ2-7; TRBD2 matches 9 bases. Being an ORF, TRBV6-7 has a function that is uncertain. Trimming cost V 4 bases and J 4 bases; bases outside gene matches: 11. The CDR3 consists of 16 residues. CDR3 sequence (DNA): TGTGCCAGCAGTTCCTGGGGTAGCGGGAGATCATACGAGCAGTACGTC. It yields the protein CASSSWGSGRSYEQYV.

The rearrangement uses TRBV4-3 and TRBJ2-2; 9 bases are a match to TRBD2. The CDR3 sequence is 18 residues long. V was pared by 0 bases and J by 5 bases, with 10 bases of the junction left unmatched. The germline V gene has CDR1 LGHNA and CDR2 YSLEER. The CDR3 here is CASSQEHGGAGGTGELFF. CDR3 in DNA: TGCGCCAGCAGCCAAGAGCACGGGGGCGCGGGGGGGACCGGGGAGCTGTTTTTT.